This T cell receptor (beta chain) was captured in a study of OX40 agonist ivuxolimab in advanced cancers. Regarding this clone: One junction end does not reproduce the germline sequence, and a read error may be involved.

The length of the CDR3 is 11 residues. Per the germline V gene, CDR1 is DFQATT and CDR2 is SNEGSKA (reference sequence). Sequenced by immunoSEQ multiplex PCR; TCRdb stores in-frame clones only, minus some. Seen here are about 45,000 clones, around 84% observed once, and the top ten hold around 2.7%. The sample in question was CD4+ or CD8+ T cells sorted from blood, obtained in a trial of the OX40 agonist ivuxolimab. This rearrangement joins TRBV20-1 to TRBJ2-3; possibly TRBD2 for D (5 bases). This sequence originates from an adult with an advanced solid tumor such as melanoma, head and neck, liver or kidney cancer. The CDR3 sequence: CSASPADTQYF. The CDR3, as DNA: TGCAGCGCTAGCCCGGCAGATACGCAGTATTTT.